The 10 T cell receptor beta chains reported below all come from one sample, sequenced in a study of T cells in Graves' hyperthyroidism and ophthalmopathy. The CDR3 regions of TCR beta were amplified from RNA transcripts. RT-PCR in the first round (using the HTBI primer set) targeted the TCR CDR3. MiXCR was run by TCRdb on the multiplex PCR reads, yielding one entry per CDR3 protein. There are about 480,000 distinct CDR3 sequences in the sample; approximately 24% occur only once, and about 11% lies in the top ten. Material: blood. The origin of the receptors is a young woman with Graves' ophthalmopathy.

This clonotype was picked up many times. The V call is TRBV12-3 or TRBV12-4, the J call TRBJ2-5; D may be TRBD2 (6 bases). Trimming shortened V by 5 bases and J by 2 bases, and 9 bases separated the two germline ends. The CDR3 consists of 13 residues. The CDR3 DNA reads TGTGCCAGCAGTGCTAGCGTTCAAGAGACCCAGTACTTC. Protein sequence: CASSASVQETQYF.

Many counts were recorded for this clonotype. The CDR3 here is CASSFRAEYEQYF. DNA for the CDR3: TGTGCCAGCAGCTTTAGGGCTGAGTACGAGCAGTACTTC. The genes are TRBV7-8 and TRBJ2-7; D not resolved. The CDR3 sequence is 13 residues long. V dropped 3 bases and J dropped 4 bases, with 10 bases sitting between them. Germline V gene data show CDR1 as SGHVS and CDR2 as FQNEAQ.

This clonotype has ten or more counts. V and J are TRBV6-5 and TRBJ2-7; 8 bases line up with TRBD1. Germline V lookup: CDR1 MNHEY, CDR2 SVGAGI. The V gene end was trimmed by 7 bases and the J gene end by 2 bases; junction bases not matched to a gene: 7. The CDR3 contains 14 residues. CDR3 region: CASIDRGRAYEQYF. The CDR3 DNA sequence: TGTGCCAGCATCGACAGGGGTAGGGCCTACGAGCAGTACTTC.

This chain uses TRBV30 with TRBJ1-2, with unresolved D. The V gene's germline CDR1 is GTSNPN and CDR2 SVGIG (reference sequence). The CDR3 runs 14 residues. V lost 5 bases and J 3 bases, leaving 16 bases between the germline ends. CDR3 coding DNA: TGTGCCTGGGGGCCCCCGGGGTTAGACTATGGCTACACCTTC. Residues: CAWGPPGLDYGYTF.

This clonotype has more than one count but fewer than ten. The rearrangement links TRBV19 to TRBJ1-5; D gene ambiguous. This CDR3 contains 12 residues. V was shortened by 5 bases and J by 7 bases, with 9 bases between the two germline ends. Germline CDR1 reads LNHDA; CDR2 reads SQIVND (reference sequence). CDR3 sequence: CASSPSWQPQHF. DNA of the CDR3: TGTGCCAGTAGTCCCAGCTGGCAGCCCCAGCATTTT.

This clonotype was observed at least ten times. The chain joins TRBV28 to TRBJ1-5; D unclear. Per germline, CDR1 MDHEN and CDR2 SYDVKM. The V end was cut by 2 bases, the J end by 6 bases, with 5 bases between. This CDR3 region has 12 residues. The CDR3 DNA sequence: TGTGCCAGCAGTTTAGGGTTTCAGCCCCAGCATTTT. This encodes CASSLGFQPQHF. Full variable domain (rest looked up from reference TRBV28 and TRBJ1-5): DVKVTQSSRYLVKRTGEKVFLECVQDMDHENMFWYRQDPGLGLRLIYFSYDVKMKEKGDIPEGYSVSREKKERFSLILESASTNQTSMYLCASSLGFQPQHFGDGTRLSIL.

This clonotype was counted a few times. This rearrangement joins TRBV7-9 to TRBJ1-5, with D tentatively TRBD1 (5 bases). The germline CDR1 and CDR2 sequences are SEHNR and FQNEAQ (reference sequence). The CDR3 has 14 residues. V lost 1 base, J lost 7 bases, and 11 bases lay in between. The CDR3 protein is CASSLDGAGQPQHF. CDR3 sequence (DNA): TGTGCCAGCAGCTTAGATGGGGCGGGCCAGCCCCAGCATTTT.

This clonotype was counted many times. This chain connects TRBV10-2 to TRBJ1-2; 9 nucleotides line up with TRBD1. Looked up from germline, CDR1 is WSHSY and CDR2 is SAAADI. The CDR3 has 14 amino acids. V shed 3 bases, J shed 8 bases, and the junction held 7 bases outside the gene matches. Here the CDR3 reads CASSDPDRGWGYTF. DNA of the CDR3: TGCGCCAGCAGTGACCCCGACAGGGGGTGGGGCTACACCTTC.

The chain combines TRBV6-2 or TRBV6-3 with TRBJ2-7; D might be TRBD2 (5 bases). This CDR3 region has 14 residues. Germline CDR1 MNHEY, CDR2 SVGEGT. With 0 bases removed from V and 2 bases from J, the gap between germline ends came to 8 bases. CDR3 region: CASSYSIGTYEQYF. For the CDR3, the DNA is TGTGCCAGCAGTTACTCGATCGGGACCTACGAGCAGTACTTC.

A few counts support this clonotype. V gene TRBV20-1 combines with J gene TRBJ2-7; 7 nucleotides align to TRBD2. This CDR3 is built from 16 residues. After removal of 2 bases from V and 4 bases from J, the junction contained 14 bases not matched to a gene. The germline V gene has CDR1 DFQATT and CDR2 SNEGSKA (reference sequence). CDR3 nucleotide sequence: TGCAGTGCTAGAACGGTAGCGGGCCCTAGGGGTTACGAGCAGTACTTC. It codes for CSARTVAGPRGYEQYF.